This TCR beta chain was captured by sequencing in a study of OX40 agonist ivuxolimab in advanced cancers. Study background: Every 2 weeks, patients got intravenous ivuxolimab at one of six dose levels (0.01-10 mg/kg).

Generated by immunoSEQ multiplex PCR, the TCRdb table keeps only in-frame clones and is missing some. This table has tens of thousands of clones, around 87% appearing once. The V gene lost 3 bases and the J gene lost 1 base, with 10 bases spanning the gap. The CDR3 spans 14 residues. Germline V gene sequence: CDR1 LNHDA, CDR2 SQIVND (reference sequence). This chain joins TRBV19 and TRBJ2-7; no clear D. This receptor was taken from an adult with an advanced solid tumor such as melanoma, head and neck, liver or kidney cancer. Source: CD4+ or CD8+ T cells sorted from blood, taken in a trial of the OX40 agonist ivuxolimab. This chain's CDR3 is CASSIIGASYEQYF. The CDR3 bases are TGTGCCAGTAGTATTATCGGAGCGTCCTACGAGCAGTACTTC.